This TCR beta chain was recovered during a study of blood T cell repertoires in COVID-19. Study-level information: Collection of acute and convalescent COVID-19 samples took place in the United States, Italy and Spain.

Profiling relied on immunoSEQ multiplex PCR, and the TCRdb table lists in-frame clones only, not all of them. The sample shows approximately 290,000 clones, about 93% of them seen only once. CDR1 and CDR2 (germline): LNHNV, YYDKDF (reference sequence). The CDR3 runs 18 residues. V trimming: 3 bases; J trimming: 0 bases; junction bases outside the gene matches: 6. Sequenced material: PBMCs or T cells enriched from blood (not recorded which). The V gene is TRBV15, the J gene TRBJ1-4, with TRBD1 matching 11 bases. The receptor was derived from a young woman who had recovered from COVID-19. This CDR3 reads CATSRTGGQGATNEKLFF. The CDR3 DNA is TGTGCCACCAGCAGGACGGGGGGACAGGGGGCAACTAATGAAAAACTGTTTTTT.